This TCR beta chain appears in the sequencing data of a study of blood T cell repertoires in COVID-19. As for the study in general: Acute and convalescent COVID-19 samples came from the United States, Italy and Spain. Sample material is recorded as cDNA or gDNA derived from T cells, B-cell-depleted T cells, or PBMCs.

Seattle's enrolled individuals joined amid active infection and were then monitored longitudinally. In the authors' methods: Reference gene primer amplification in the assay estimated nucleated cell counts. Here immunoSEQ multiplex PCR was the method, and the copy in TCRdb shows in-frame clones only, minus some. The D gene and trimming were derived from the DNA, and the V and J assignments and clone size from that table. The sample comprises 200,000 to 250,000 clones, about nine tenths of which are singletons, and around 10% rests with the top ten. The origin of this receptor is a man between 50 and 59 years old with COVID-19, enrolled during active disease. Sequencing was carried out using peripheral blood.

In nucleotides, the CDR3 is TGTGCCAGCAAAACCGGGTCCCACCAAGAGACCCAGTACTTC. Protein: CASKTGSHQETQYF. The rearrangement links TRBV7-2 to TRBJ2-5; the D is unclear. This CDR3 is 14 amino acids long. Germline lookup yields CDR1 SGHTA and CDR2 FQGNSA. Trimming took 7 bases from V and 0 from J, leaving 12 bases between them.